The 10 T cell receptor beta chains presented below share a single source sample, sequenced in a study of low-dose radiotherapy and immunotherapy resistance in tumors. As to time point: before trial treatment. Primers targeting TRAV and TRBV primed first-strand cDNA, covering alpha and beta chains. TCRs underwent 15 to 25 PCR cycles of amplification with a constant-region primer and V-primer adapter. MiXCR, run by TCRdb on the reads, gives a single entry per CDR3 protein. The sample records approximately 90,000 distinct CDR3 sequences, roughly a sixth being singletons. Source: PBMCs, taken before treatment. These receptors were obtained from a male donor with prostate cancer.

This clonotype came up many times. The V and J genes are TRBV7-2 and TRBJ2-2; possibly TRBD2 for D (6 bases). Trimming removed 4 bases at V and 3 bases at J, with 12 bases between. Germline V CDR1 and CDR2: SGHTA, FQGNSA. The CDR3 has 15 residues. CDR3 sequence reads: CASSSLGGDTGELFF. The DNA of the CDR3 is TGTGCCAGCAGCTCGTTAGGAGGGGACACCGGGGAGCTGTTTTTT.

This clonotype has ten or more counts. The chain combines TRBV29-1 with TRBJ2-2; no clear D. V shed 4 bases and J shed 7 bases, with 13 bases lying between them. The CDR3 covers 13 residues. CDR1 and CDR2 (germline): SQVTM, ANQGSEA. The CDR3 is CSVGLQANGELFF. The CDR3, as DNA: TGCAGCGTTGGTTTGCAGGCCAACGGGGAGCTGTTTTTT.

Ten or more counts support this clonotype. V is TRBV14 and J is TRBJ2-2; D is ambiguous. CDR1 is SGHDN, CDR2 FVKESK, per germline. The CDR3 is 13 residues long. V lost 0 bases to trimming and J lost 7 bases, with 6 bases between them. The CDR3 nucleotides read TGTGCCAGCAGCCAAGAGATGGGCGGGGAGCTGTTTTTT. Translated, it gives CASSQEMGGELFF.

Worth noting for this clonotype: This probably arose from a read error, given a far larger clone one base away. The genes are TRBV29-1 and TRBJ2-5; D is uncertain. The better agreement between TRBJ2-7 and the DNA end casts doubt on the J call. Germline CDR1 SQVTM, CDR2 ANQGSEA. This CDR3 spans 11 amino acids. CDR3 nucleotide sequence: TGCAGCATACCCCCGGCGGCCGAGCAGTACTTC. It is translated as CSIPPAAEQYF.

The gene calls are TRBV20-1 and TRBJ2-7; 7 positions match TRBD1. After removal of 4 bases from V and 5 bases from J, the junction contained 8 bases not matched to a gene. Germline V CDR1 and CDR2: DFQATT, SNEGSKA (reference sequence). This CDR3 is 13 amino acids long. The CDR3 DNA sequence: TGCAGTGCTACCCCAGGGGGAAGGAACGAGCAGTACTTC. It encodes CSATPGGRNEQYF.

This clonotype was recorded many times. This rearrangement joins TRBV9 to TRBJ2-5; TRBD1 is a possible D gene (5 bases). Trimming removed 4 bases at V and 2 bases at J, with 9 bases between. The CDR3 has 13 residues. The germline V gene encodes CDR1 SGDLS and CDR2 YYNGEE. The chain's CDR3 is CASSRTLQETQYF. The CDR3 DNA sequence: TGTGCCAGCAGCAGGACACTTCAAGAGACCCAGTACTTC.

In its sample, this clonotype was seen many times. The chain links TRBV19 to TRBJ1-5; no reliable D call. Looked up from germline, CDR1 is LNHDA and CDR2 is SQIVND (reference sequence). There are 14 residues in the CDR3. V was trimmed by 5 bases and J by 4 bases, leaving 12 bases between them. CDR3 nucleotides: TGTGCCAGTAGTGAGTCAGGTGGGAATCAGCCCCAGCATTTT. Protein: CASSESGGNQPQHF.

In this sample, this clonotype turned up many times. V is TRBV29-1 and J is TRBJ1-1; a possible D gene is TRBD1 (5 bases). Looked up from germline, CDR1 is SQVTM and CDR2 is ANQGSEA. There are 13 residues in the CDR3. V lost 7 bases and J 0 bases, leaving 12 bases between the germline ends. CDR3 nucleotides: TGCAGCGGCGTGGGGGAAATGAACACTGAAGCTTTCTTT. Residues: CSGVGEMNTEAFF.

This clonotype was counted ten times or more. The gene calls are TRBV20-1 and TRBJ2-5, with D hard to call. In germline, CDR1 is DFQATT, CDR2 SNEGSKA (reference sequence). The CDR3 runs to 13 residues. The V gene lost 7 bases and the J gene lost 2 bases, with 14 bases spanning the gap. This CDR3 reads CSGWTAVQETQYF. The DNA for the CDR3 is TGCAGTGGGTGGACCGCCGTACAAGAGACCCAGTACTTC.

A note on this clonotype: A far larger clone differs by one base, so this is likely a read error. This rearrangement joins TRBV6-6 to TRBJ2-7; no clear D. This CDR3 is built from 13 residues. CDR1 and CDR2 from the germline V gene are MNHNY and SVGAGI (reference sequence). Trimming took 5 bases from V and 2 from J, leaving 10 bases between them. In nucleotides, the CDR3 is TGTGCCAGCAGTGACCCCCCTACCTACGAGCAGTACTTC. Translated: CASSDPPTYEQYF.